Detailed here is one TCR beta chain. This entry is derived from a study of cytomegalovirus exposure and HLA in healthy donors. Repertoires were generated with immunoSEQ multiplex PCR, while TCRdb's copy carries only in-frame clones and drops some. The sample shows a few hundred thousand clones, around 91% of them seen only once. Sequencing input: PBMCs. The receptor's source is a woman aged 30 to 39 in good health and CMV-seronegative.

Here the CDR3 DNA reads TGCGCCAGCAGCTTAAGCGGAACCACCGGGGAGCTGTTTTTT. Its protein product is CASSLSGTTGELFF. The gene calls are TRBV5-1 and TRBJ2-2; possible D gene TRBD2, 5 bases. CDR1 and CDR2 from the germline V gene are SGHRS and YFSETQ. The CDR3 is 14 amino acids. The V and J ends lost 2 bases and 4 bases respectively, with 9 bases between them.